This T cell receptor beta chain came from a study of blood T cell repertoires in COVID-19. Study as a whole: The United States, Italy and Spain were the sources of the acute and convalescent COVID-19 samples. T cells, B-cell-depleted T cells, or PBMCs supplied cDNA or gDNA.

This CDR3 region has 15 residues. With V trimmed by 2 bases and J by 7 bases, 7 bases remained unmatched. Per the germline V gene, CDR1 is SGHDT and CDR2 is YYEEEE. This clone showed up just once. Under the authors' procedure: Counts of nucleated cells, estimated from reference gene primer amplification, were obtained. Clones were read by immunoSEQ multiplex PCR, and TCRdb kept only the in-frame ones, dropping some. The V and J calls and clone size are taken from that table; D and trimming were inferred from the DNA. Of fewer than 110,000 clones in the sample, roughly 80% are singletons; the top ten hold over 4%.

The TCR comes from a human donor in a cohort sampled during active COVID-19. The V call is TRBV5-6, the J call TRBJ2-2, with 8 positions matching TRBD2. The sample consisted of peripheral blood. The DNA of the CDR3 is TGTGCCAGCAGCTTCGGAGCGGGAGTTAACGGGGAGCTGTTTTTT. The encoded protein is CASSFGAGVNGELFF. Full variable domain (outside the CDR3, taken from reference TRBV5-6 and TRBJ2-2): DAGVTQSPTHLIKTRGQQVTLRCSPKSGHDTVSWYQQALGQGPQFIFQYYEEEERQRGNFPDRFSGHQFPNYSSELNVNALLLGDSALYLCASSFGAGVNGELFFGEGSRLTVL.